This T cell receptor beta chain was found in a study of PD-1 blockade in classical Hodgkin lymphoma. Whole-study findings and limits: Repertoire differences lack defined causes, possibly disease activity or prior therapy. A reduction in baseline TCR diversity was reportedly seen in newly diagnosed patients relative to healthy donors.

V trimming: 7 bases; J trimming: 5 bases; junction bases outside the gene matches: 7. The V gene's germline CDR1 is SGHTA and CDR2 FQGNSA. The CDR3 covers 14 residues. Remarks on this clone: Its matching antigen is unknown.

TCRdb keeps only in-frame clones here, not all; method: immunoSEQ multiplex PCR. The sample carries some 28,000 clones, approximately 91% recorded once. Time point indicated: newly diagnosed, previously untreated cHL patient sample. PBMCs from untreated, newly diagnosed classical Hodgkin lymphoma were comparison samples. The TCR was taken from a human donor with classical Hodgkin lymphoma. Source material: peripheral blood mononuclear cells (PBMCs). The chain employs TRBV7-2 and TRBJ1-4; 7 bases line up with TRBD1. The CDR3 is CASTTTGRNEKLFF. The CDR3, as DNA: TGTGCCAGCACCACGACAGGGAGAAATGAAAAACTGTTTTTT. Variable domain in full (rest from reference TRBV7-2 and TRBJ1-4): GAGVSQSPSNKVTEKGKDVELRCDPISGHTALYWYRQSLGQGLEFLIYFQGNSAPDKSGLPSDRFSAERTGGSVSTLTIQRTQQEDSAVYLCASTTTGRNEKLFFGSGTQLSVL.